The 22 T cell receptor beta chains below come from one sample, sequenced in a study of monozygotic twins with cystic fibrosis. Sequencing was performed with immunoSEQ multiplex PCR; in TCRdb, only in-frame clones are kept and a portion is missing. The sample records roughly 32,000 clones, 90% to 97% being singletons. Material: blood. These receptors were obtained from a girl aged 2 to 9 with cystic fibrosis.

This clone was seen just once. The V and J genes are TRBV10-2 and TRBJ2-7; tentatively, D is TRBD1 (5 bases). The CDR3 contains 13 residues. Trimming took off 6 bases at V and 3 bases at J, with 12 bases between the two ends. The germline gives CDR1 WSHSY, CDR2 SAAADI. CDR3 coding DNA: TGCGCCAGCAGCCCAGGGTGGGTCTACGAGCAGTACTTC. It codes for CASSPGWVYEQYF.

This clone was observed once. The rearrangement links TRBV4-1 to TRBJ1-2; no firm D call. Trimming took 0 bases from V and 5 from J, leaving 4 bases between them. Germline V gene sequence: CDR1 MGHRA, CDR2 YSYEKL. The CDR3 has 12 amino acids. CDR3 region: CASSQDLYGYTF. CDR3 in DNA: TGCGCCAGCAGCCAAGACCTATATGGCTACACCTTC.

This rearrangement joins TRBV4-1 to TRBJ2-7, with D perhaps being TRBD1 or TRBD2 (5 bases each). V dropped 4 bases and J dropped 4 bases, with 14 bases sitting between them. The CDR3 contains 14 residues. The V gene's germline CDR1 is MGHRA and CDR2 YSYEKL. CDR3 nucleotides: TGCGCCAGCAGCCCCGGGACCACGGGATACGAGCAGTACTTC. Residues: CASSPGTTGYEQYF.

V gene TRBV5-6 combines with J gene TRBJ2-1; D not resolved. Trimming took off 2 bases at V and 0 bases at J, with 9 bases between the two ends. Germline V gives CDR1 SGHDT, CDR2 YYEEEE. This CDR3 contains 15 residues. The chain's CDR3 is CASSLRHSSYNEQFF. The CDR3 nucleotides read TGTGCCAGCAGCTTACGACATAGCTCCTACAATGAGCAGTTCTTC.

Details on this clone: One end of the junction does not line up with germline, which may come from a read error. The V call is TRBV7-7, the J call TRBJ2-2, with 10 bases that match TRBD2. The CDR3 has 16 amino acids. The germline V gene encodes CDR1 SSHAT and CDR2 FNYEAQ (reference sequence). The CDR3: CASSARTSGNTGELFF. The CDR3 DNA follows: TGTGCTAGCAGCGCCAGGACTAGCGGGAACACCGGGGAGCTGTTTTTT.

The gene calls are TRBV7-9 and TRBJ2-1; TRBD2 aligns across 8 bases. Germline CDR1 and CDR2: SEHNR and FQNEAQ (reference sequence). CDR3 length: 14 amino acids. V was pared by 6 bases and J by 6 bases, with 7 bases of the junction left unmatched. The CDR3 sequence is CASSLSGSPNEQFF. The CDR3 DNA is TGTGCCAGCAGTTTAAGCGGGAGTCCCAATGAGCAGTTCTTC.

This chain joins TRBV5-4 and TRBJ1-3; 7 bases match TRBD1. J gave up 0 bases and V 5 bases, and 8 bases lay outside the gene matches. The CDR3 is 16 residues long. CDR1 is SGHNT and CDR2 is YYREEE in the germline V gene (reference sequence). The CDR3 nucleotides read TGTGCCAGCAGTCACCAGGGGGGTAGCTCTGGAAACACCATATATTTT. It yields the protein CASSHQGGSSGNTIYF.

The J gene is TRBJ2-2, the V gene TRBV6-5; 7 bases agree with TRBD1. Germline V gene lookup returns CDR1 MNHEY and CDR2 SVGAGI. CDR3 length equals 15 residues. Germline trimming cut 6 bases from V and 3 bases from J; bases unmatched to any gene: 7. The CDR3 DNA reads TGTGCCAGCAGCCCGACAGGGTGGGACACCGGGGAGCTGTTTTTT. Amino acids: CASSPTGWDTGELFF.

The chain employs TRBV6-5 and TRBJ2-7; maybe TRBD2 (5 bases). The CDR3 contains 12 residues. The V end was cut by 3 bases, the J end by 4 bases, with 7 bases between. Germline V gene sequence: CDR1 MNHEY, CDR2 SVGAGI. CDR3 region: CASSYREYEQYF. DNA for the CDR3: TGTGCCAGCAGTTATCGGGAATACGAGCAGTACTTC.

The rearrangement uses TRBV7-9 and TRBJ2-3, with D possibly being TRBD1 or TRBD2 (5 bases each). The CDR3 loop spans 14 amino acids. Trimming cost V 5 bases and J 3 bases, with 12 bases left between them. CDR1 and CDR2 (germline): SEHNR, FQNEAQ (reference sequence). CDR3 sequence reads: CASSPREGTDTQYF. The CDR3 DNA sequence: TGTGCCAGCAGCCCACGAGAGGGGACAGATACGCAGTATTTT. Variable domain in full (rest from reference TRBV7-9 and TRBJ2-3): DTGVSQNPRHKITKRGQNVTFRCDPISEHNRLYWYRQTLGQGPEFLTYFQNEAQLEKSRLLSDRFSAERPKGSFSTLEIQRTEQGDSAMYLCASSPREGTDTQYFGPGTRLTVL.

The gene calls are TRBV25-1 and TRBJ2-1; 9 bases are a match to TRBD1. The CDR3 totals 15 residues. Germline CDR1 and CDR2: MGHDK and SYGVNS. The J segment lost 5 bases and the V segment lost 4 bases, leaving 6 bases of the junction unmatched. The CDR3 sequence: CASSGRDRDHNEQFF. DNA for the CDR3: TGTGCCAGCAGTGGCCGGGACAGGGACCACAATGAGCAGTTCTTC.

This clone was found once. V and J are TRBV4-2 and TRBJ2-7, with TRBD1 identical over 8 bases. Germline V gene data show CDR1 as LGHNA and CDR2 as YNFKEQ. The CDR3 contains 15 residues. V lost 5 bases and J lost 4; bases outside the gene matches: 10. The CDR3 loop reads CASSSLGDRSYEQYF. For the CDR3, the DNA is TGTGCCAGCAGCTCCCTCGGGGACAGGTCTTACGAGCAGTACTTC.

V is TRBV5-1 and J is TRBJ2-7, with TRBD1 matching 12 bases. The CDR3 spans 14 residues. Germline V gene data show CDR1 as SGHRS and CDR2 as YFSETQ. Trimming at V came to 3 bases and at J to 5 bases, leaving 3 bases not matched to a gene. CDR3 DNA: TGCGCCAGCAGCTCGGGACAGGGGGCCAACGAGCAGTACTTC. Translation gives CASSSGQGANEQYF.

V usage is TRBV30 and J usage is TRBJ1-6; no reliable D call. With 5 bases removed from V and 10 bases from J, the gap between germline ends came to 15 bases. The length of the CDR3 is 13 residues. Germline CDR1 and CDR2: GTSNPN and SVGIG (reference sequence). CDR3 sequence (DNA): TGTGCCTGGCAGGAAAACCTGGAATCACCCCTCCACTTT. Translated, it gives CAWQENLESPLHF.

This chain connects TRBV6-1 to TRBJ2-6; maybe TRBD1 (5 bases). V dropped 10 bases and J dropped 0 bases, with 10 bases sitting between them. The length of the CDR3 is 14 residues. Germline V gene sequence: CDR1 MNHNS, CDR2 SASEGT. CDR3 loop: CAIDRYSGANVLTF. In DNA, the CDR3 is TGTGCCATTGACAGATACTCTGGGGCCAACGTCCTGACTTTC.

The CDR3 DNA sequence: TGTGCCAGCAGCCAACTGTACCAATCTAGCTATGGCTACACCTTC. Its protein is CASSQLYQSSYGYTF. The gene calls are TRBV6-1 and TRBJ1-2; no clear D. The CDR3 extends over 15 amino acids. Trimming took 6 bases from V and 4 from J, leaving 18 bases between them. Germline values: CDR1 MNHNS, CDR2 SASEGT.

The chain recombines TRBV7-9 with TRBJ2-7, with D maybe TRBD2 (7 bases). With 2 bases removed from V and 2 bases from J, the gap between germline ends came to 22 bases. The CDR3 spans 18 residues. Germline loops: CDR1 SEHNR, CDR2 FQNEAQ (reference sequence). The CDR3 reads CASSLFPTTGRGTYEQYF. The CDR3 coding sequence is TGTGCCAGCAGCTTATTTCCGACCACAGGGCGGGGGACCTACGAGCAGTACTTC.

This clone was seen a single time. The rearrangement uses TRBV29-1 and TRBJ1-1; D call uncertain. The V end lost 1 base, the J end lost 1 base, and 10 bases lay between the germline ends. The CDR3 sequence is 14 residues long. Looked up from germline, CDR1 is SQVTM and CDR2 is ANQGSEA. CDR3 coding DNA: TGCAGCGTTGAAGGTCGGCTAAGGAACACTGAAGCTTTCTTT. Encoded protein: CSVEGRLRNTEAFF.

This rearrangement joins TRBV28 to TRBJ1-2, with D possibly being TRBD1 (6 bases). The V gene's germline CDR1 is MDHEN and CDR2 SYDVKM. V was cut by 6 bases and J by 8 bases, with 10 bases left in between. The CDR3 covers 11 residues. The CDR3 is CASSFGGGYTF. In DNA form, the CDR3 reads TGTGCCAGCAGCTTCGGGGGCGGCTACACCTTC.

The rearrangement uses TRBV19 and TRBJ2-7; D possibly corresponds to TRBD1 (6 bases). Germline V gene lookup returns CDR1 LNHDA and CDR2 SQIVND (reference sequence). This CDR3 is built from 14 residues. V lost 6 bases and J 1 base, leaving 13 bases between the germline ends. This CDR3 reads CASSLMDSSYEQYF. The CDR3 coding sequence is TGTGCCAGTAGCCTTATGGACAGTTCCTACGAGCAGTACTTC.

This sequence joins TRBV19 and TRBJ2-3; the match to TRBD2 covers 8 bases. Trimming cost V 3 bases and J 2 bases; bases outside gene matches: 4. The CDR3 has 15 residues. Germline CDR1 and CDR2: LNHDA and SQIVND (reference sequence). The chain's CDR3 is CASSISGVNTDTQYF. The CDR3 coding sequence is TGTGCCAGTAGTATTAGCGGGGTCAACACAGATACGCAGTATTTT.

V usage is TRBV9 and J usage is TRBJ2-1, with 8 bases matching TRBD2. Germline V lookup: CDR1 SGDLS, CDR2 YYNGEE. The CDR3 length is 15 residues. J was trimmed by 6 bases and V by 3 bases; bases with no gene match: 8. The CDR3 reads CASSGTGGRPNEQFF. Written as DNA, the CDR3 is TGTGCCAGCAGCGGAACGGGGGGGAGGCCCAATGAGCAGTTCTTC. Using reference TRBV9 and TRBJ2-1 for the parts outside the CDR3, the full variable domain is DSGVTQTPKHLITATGQRVTLRCSPRSGDLSVYWYQQSLDQGLQFLIQYYNGEERAKGNILERFSAQQFPDLHSELNLSSLELGDSALYFCASSGTGGRPNEQFFGPGTRLTVL.